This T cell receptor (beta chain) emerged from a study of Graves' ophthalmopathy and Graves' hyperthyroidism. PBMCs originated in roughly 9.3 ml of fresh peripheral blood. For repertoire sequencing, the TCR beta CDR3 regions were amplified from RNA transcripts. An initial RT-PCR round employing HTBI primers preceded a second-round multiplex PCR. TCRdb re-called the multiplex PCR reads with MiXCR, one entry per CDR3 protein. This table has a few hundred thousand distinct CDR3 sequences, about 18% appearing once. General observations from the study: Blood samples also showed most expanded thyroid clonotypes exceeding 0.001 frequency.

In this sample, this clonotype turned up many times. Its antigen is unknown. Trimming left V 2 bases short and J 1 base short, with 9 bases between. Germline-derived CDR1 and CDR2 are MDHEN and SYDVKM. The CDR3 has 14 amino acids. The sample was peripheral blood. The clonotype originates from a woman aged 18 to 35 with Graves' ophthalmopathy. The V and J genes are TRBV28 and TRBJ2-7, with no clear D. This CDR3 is CASSLPPGSYEQYF. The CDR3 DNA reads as TGTGCCAGCAGTTTACCGCCCGGGTCCTACGAGCAGTACTTC.